This T cell receptor (beta chain) came from a study of CD8 T cells in ankylosing spondylitis. General study findings and limits: Disease-associated clones were reportedly significantly overrepresented in matched ankylosing spondylitis synovial fluid.

Preparation of TCR beta libraries was done by quantitative 5'-RACE with molecular barcodes. TCRdb reprocessed the 5' RACE reads with MiXCR, giving one entry per CDR3 protein. There are around 180,000 distinct CDR3 sequences in the sample; around a sixth occur only once, and 4.3% lies in the top ten. Points on this clonotype: The antigen is not known.

This clonotype originated in a male donor under 35 with ankylosing spondylitis or in good health (not recorded which). Sequencing input: blood, either unsorted or a sorted T cell fraction (not recorded which).

CDR3 bases: TGCAGTGCTAGACCCAGCCCGGGATTTGGCTACGAGCAGTACTTC. Translation gives CSARPSPGFGYEQYF. This sequence joins TRBV20-1 and TRBJ2-7; D may be TRBD2 (5 bases). This CDR3 is 15 amino acids long. Looked up from germline, CDR1 is DFQATT and CDR2 is SNEGSKA (reference sequence). The V end was cut by 2 bases, the J end by 3 bases, with 17 bases between.